The 17 T cell receptor beta chains reported below all come from one sample, sequenced in a study of blood T cells in healthy people across ages. It was with a sample-barcoded 5' primer and a J-beta primer mix that a second PCR of roughly 7 to 11 cycles was run. TCRdb re-called the 5' RACE reads through MiXCR, storing one row per CDR3 protein. The sample has some 1.1 million distinct CDR3 sequences, 35% to 45% seen once. The specimen sequenced was blood. Receptors originate from a young man in good health.

The chain has TRBV4-3 and TRBJ2-4; D may be TRBD1 (6 bases). The CDR3 has 17 residues. Germline CDR1 and CDR2: LGHNA and YSLEER. V lost 1 base, J lost 9 bases, and 22 bases lay in between. CDR3 in amino acids: CASSQVRRDRRRCIQYF. DNA of the CDR3: TGCGCCAGCAGCCAAGTACGGCGCGACAGGAGGCGTTGCATTCAGTACTTC.

This clonotype has more than one count but fewer than ten. The rearrangement links TRBV12-3 or TRBV12-4 to TRBJ2-1; D tentatively reads TRBD1 or TRBD2 (5 bases each). This CDR3 is 16 amino acids long. V dropped 6 bases and J dropped 9 bases, with 24 bases sitting between them. The chain's CDR3 is CASSLWGLQGAGEQFF. DNA for the CDR3: TGTGCCAGCAGCCTCTGGGGGTTGCAGGGTGCTGGTGAGCAGTTCTTC.

Note on this clonotype: A much larger clone is a single base away; this may be a read error. V gene TRBV11-1 combines with J gene TRBJ2-7; no firm D call. CDR3 length: 12 amino acids. Germline values: CDR1 SGHAT, CDR2 FQDESV (reference sequence). In nucleotides, the CDR3 is TGTGCCGGCAGCTTAGTAGGCCACGAGCAGTACTTC. This codes for CAGSLVGHEQYF.

This clonotype was found a few times. This chain links TRBV7-3 with TRBJ2-2; weak D call: TRBD2 (5 bases). CDR3 length: 18 amino acids. Germline CDR1 is SGHTA and CDR2 is FQGTGA. V was trimmed by 5 bases and J by 1 base, leaving 20 bases between them. This CDR3 reads CASSTGRIRTVNTGELFF. CDR3 in DNA: TGTGCCAGCAGCACCGGTCGCATTCGGACTGTGAACACCGGGGAGCTGTTTTTT.

The genes are TRBV14 and TRBJ1-1; no definite D call. The V gene lost 1 base and the J gene lost 5 bases, with 11 bases spanning the gap. Germline CDR1 SGHDN, CDR2 FVKESK. The CDR3 has 14 amino acids. Here the CDR3 DNA reads TGTGCCAGCAGCCAAGTGAGAACGGGGACTGAAGCTTTCTTT. It encodes CASSQVRTGTEAFF. Combining the CDR3 with reference TRBV14 and TRBJ1-1 gives the whole variable domain EAGVTQFPSHSVIEKGQTVTLRCDPISGHDNLYWYRRVMGKEIKFLLHFVKESKQDESGMPNNRFLAERTGGTYSTLKVQPAELEDSGVYFCASSQVRTGTEAFFGQGTRLTVV.

The chain links TRBV20-1 to TRBJ2-5, with 7 bases identical to TRBD1. With 5 bases clipped from V and 1 base from J, the junction kept 10 bases outside the gene matches. This CDR3 has 15 amino acids. CDR1 is DFQATT, CDR2 SNEGSKA, per germline (reference sequence). The CDR3 sequence: CSAAGTGTVQETQYF. In nucleotides, the CDR3 is TGCAGTGCTGCCGGCACAGGGACAGTCCAAGAGACCCAGTACTTC.

As DNA, the CDR3 is TGTGCCAGCAGGCAACCACAGGGGAGGTACACTGAAGCTTTCTTT. Translation gives CASRQPQGRYTEAFF. The chain joins TRBV6-2 or TRBV6-3 to TRBJ1-1; 7 nucleotides match TRBD1. The CDR3 has 15 amino acids. Germline-derived CDR1 and CDR2 are MNHEY and SVGEGT. The junction had 10 bases not matched to a gene; V was cut back by 6 bases and J by 3 bases.

This clonotype has a handful of counts. V is TRBV4-1 and J is TRBJ1-5; tentative D call: TRBD1 (5 bases). V lost 0 bases and J 5 bases, leaving 11 bases between the germline ends. Germline CDR1 MGHRA, CDR2 YSYEKL. CDR3 length: 15 residues. The CDR3 spells CASSQDIGAYQPQHF. The CDR3 region has the DNA TGCGCCAGCAGCCAAGACATTGGGGCTTATCAGCCCCAGCATTTT.

This clonotype was detected many times. The rearrangement joins TRBV10-3 to TRBJ2-3; possible D gene TRBD1, 5 bases. V shed 3 bases and J shed 3 bases, with 16 bases lying between them. CDR3 length equals 16 residues. CDR1 and CDR2 (germline): ENHRY, SYGVKD. The CDR3 DNA reads TGTGCCATCAGTGAAGGAAAGGGGAAGGAGACAGATACGCAGTATTTT. Translation: CAISEGKGKETDTQYF.

This clonotype was seen a handful of times. The chain combines TRBV20-1 with TRBJ2-1; D possibly uses TRBD1 or TRBD2 (5 bases each). Germline lookup yields CDR1 DFQATT and CDR2 SNEGSKA (reference sequence). V dropped 7 bases and J dropped 4 bases, with 8 bases sitting between them. This CDR3 has 11 residues. The CDR3, as DNA: TGCAGTGGAGGGGATTACAATGAGCAGTTCTTC. It translates to CSGGDYNEQFF.

The rearrangement links TRBV28 to TRBJ1-1; D is possibly TRBD1 (6 bases). Germline CDR1 reads MDHEN; CDR2 reads SYDVKM. The CDR3 covers 14 residues. The V end was cut by 1 base, the J end by 10 bases, with 16 bases between. The CDR3 DNA sequence: TGTGCCAGCAGTTTATCACAGGGTTTTAGGATAGCTTTCTTT. Translated: CASSLSQGFRIAFF.

V and J are TRBV29-1 and TRBJ2-3; D is possibly TRBD1 (5 bases). The CDR3 sequence is 14 residues long. Germline-derived CDR1 and CDR2 are SQVTM and ANQGSEA. Trimming cost V 1 base and J 5 bases, with 13 bases left between them. The CDR3 DNA follows: TGCAGCGTTGAAGGGGGCCACAGCGAAGATACGCAGTATTTT. This translates into CSVEGGHSEDTQYF.

This clonotype was recorded a few times. The chain couples TRBV3-1 to TRBJ2-3; TRBD1 matches 9 bases. Germline trimming cut 3 bases from V and 4 bases from J; bases unmatched to any gene: 20. The CDR3 contains 20 residues. The V gene's germline CDR1 is LGHDT and CDR2 YNNKEL (reference sequence). The CDR3 here is CASSHPMLSGQGSKADTQYF. The DNA of the CDR3 is TGTGCCAGCAGCCACCCTATGCTCTCTGGACAGGGGTCAAAGGCAGATACGCAGTATTTT.

With regard to this clonotype: A much larger clone lies a single base off, so this may be a read error. The gene calls are TRBV20-1 and TRBJ1-5; no firm D call. Germline V CDR1 and CDR2: DFQATT, SNEGSKA (reference sequence). The CDR3 contains 15 residues. This chain's CDR3 is CSARDPLNSDQPQHF. The CDR3 DNA reads as TGCAGTGCTAGAGATCCCCTGAATAGCGATCAGCCCCAGCATTTT.

This clonotype has a handful of counts. The chain recombines TRBV4-1 with TRBJ1-2; D remains ambiguous. The V end was cut by 0 bases, the J end by 2 bases, with 10 bases between. Germline values: CDR1 MGHRA, CDR2 YSYEKL. The CDR3 spans 15 residues. The CDR3 reads CASSQDRTANYGYTF. In DNA form, the CDR3 reads TGCGCCAGCAGCCAAGATAGAACAGCGAACTATGGCTACACCTTC.

Here the CDR3 reads CSGRATSGELFF. The CDR3 DNA reads as TGCAGTGGTCGAGCCACGTCCGGGGAGCTGTTTTTT. The V and J genes are TRBV20-1 and TRBJ2-2, with D unclear. Trimming pared 7 bases from V and 6 bases from J, leaving 12 bases between. Germline CDR1 DFQATT, CDR2 SNEGSKA (reference sequence). CDR3 length equals 12 residues.

This clonotype has at least ten counts. This rearrangement joins TRBV12-3 or TRBV12-4 to TRBJ1-2; D is unclear. This CDR3 comprises 13 residues. The V and J ends lost 5 bases and 2 bases respectively, with 9 bases between them. The CDR3 loop reads CASSRNLNYGYTF. The CDR3 DNA follows: TGTGCCAGCAGTCGGAACCTAAACTATGGCTACACCTTC.